A single sample gave rise to the 10 T cell receptor beta chains below, sequenced in a study of cytomegalovirus exposure and HLA in healthy donors (dated by TCRdb to 2015 to 2018). The library was prepared using the immunoSEQ multiplex PCR assay. For the multiplex PCR, a mixture combining 60 forward primers for TCR Vbeta segments and 13 reverse primers for TCR Jbeta segments was used. Entries here come from immuneACCESS through TCRdb and include only in-frame sequences with V and J called. Some clones fail to appear in such tables; in the studies checked, an unresolved V gene covers under half of the shortfall, and the cause of the remainder is unknown. The sample table contains under 150,000 clones; only one count was recorded for about 76% of them. The ten largest clones represent around 3% of the sample. The material sequenced was PBMCs. Receptors originate from a female donor in good health and CMV-seronegative.

The chain couples TRBV5-1 to TRBJ1-1, with a tentative D call TRBD1 (5 bases). Germline values: CDR1 SGHRS, CDR2 YFSETQ. V shed 4 bases and J shed 3 bases, with 16 bases lying between them. The CDR3 length is 15 residues. CDR3 protein: CASSPDGGLDTEAFF. Here the CDR3 DNA reads TGCGCCAGCAGCCCGGACGGGGGACTGGACACTGAAGCTTTCTTT.

The chain has TRBV9 and TRBJ2-5; D uncertain. This CDR3 is built from 13 residues. The germline CDR1 and CDR2 sequences are SGDLS and YYNGEE. V was shortened by 0 bases and J by 1 base, with 4 bases between the two germline ends. CDR3 loop: CASSVDSQETQYF. The CDR3 DNA sequence: TGTGCCAGCAGCGTAGACAGCCAAGAGACCCAGTACTTC.

The chain links TRBV5-4 to TRBJ2-1; TRBD2 might be the D (6 bases). In germline, CDR1 is SGHNT, CDR2 YYREEE (reference sequence). The CDR3 sequence is 16 residues long. Deletions cut 0 bases from V and 6 bases from J, with 16 bases between. CDR3 loop: CASSLASQRASNEQFF. CDR3 coding DNA: TGTGCCAGCAGCTTGGCCTCCCAGCGGGCAAGCAATGAGCAGTTCTTC.

The chain carries TRBV19 and TRBJ2-6; 7 bases fit TRBD1. The V gene's germline CDR1 is LNHDA and CDR2 SQIVND (reference sequence). CDR3 length equals 17 residues. V shed 7 bases and J 0 bases; nucleotides not matched to a gene: 9. In nucleotides, the CDR3 is TGTGCCAGTAACCGACAGGGCCTACCCTCTGGGGCCAACGTCCTGACTTTC. Translated: CASNRQGLPSGANVLTF.

The rearrangement links TRBV28 to TRBJ2-5; D is possibly TRBD2 (7 bases). V was pared by 1 base and J by 4 bases, with 16 bases between. This CDR3 contains 16 residues. CDR1 and CDR2 (germline): MDHEN, SYDVKM. Written as DNA, the CDR3 is TGTGCCAGCAGTTTATTCGCGGGGGCGGTGGGAGAGACCCAGTACTTC. It is translated as CASSLFAGAVGETQYF.

On this clone itself: The sample has other DNA sequences that encode this CDR3 too. The chain employs TRBV29-1 and TRBJ2-1, with TRBD1 as a possible D gene (6 bases). Germline CDR1 and CDR2: SQVTM and ANQGSEA. With 6 bases removed from V and 5 bases from J, the gap between germline ends came to 11 bases. The CDR3 contains 12 residues. The CDR3 reads CSVKQGHNEQFF. The CDR3, as DNA: TGCAGCGTCAAACAGGGTCACAATGAGCAGTTCTTC.

The chain combines TRBV10-2 with TRBJ2-3; 8 bases fit TRBD2. This CDR3 contains 15 residues. CDR1 is WSHSY and CDR2 is SAAADI in the germline V gene. After removal of 3 bases from V and 3 bases from J, the junction contained 5 bases not matched to a gene. CDR3 sequence: CASSEHGGATDTQYF. CDR3 nucleotide sequence: TGCGCCAGCAGTGAACACGGGGGGGCAACAGATACGCAGTATTTT.

This chain uses TRBV15 with TRBJ2-7; 7 bases agree with TRBD2. Germline V CDR1 and CDR2: LNHNV, YYDKDF (reference sequence). The V gene end was trimmed by 2 bases and the J gene end by 0 bases; junction bases not matched to a gene: 7. This CDR3 has 16 residues. This CDR3 is CATSRSLAASSYEQYF. DNA of the CDR3: TGTGCCACCAGCAGATCCCTAGCGGCAAGCTCCTACGAGCAGTACTTC.

The rearrangement links TRBV15 to TRBJ1-3; possible D gene TRBD1, 5 bases. V lost 3 bases and J lost 0, with 9 bases in between. This CDR3 contains 15 residues. Germline-derived CDR1 and CDR2 are LNHNV and YYDKDF (reference sequence). The CDR3 here is CATSSGHHSGNTIYF. The CDR3 DNA is TGTGCCACCAGCAGCGGACATCACTCTGGAAACACCATATATTTT.

The chain couples TRBV27 to TRBJ1-2, with 8 positions matching TRBD1. In germline, CDR1 is MNHEY, CDR2 SMNVEV (reference sequence). The CDR3 sequence is 13 residues long. V gave up 5 bases and J gave up 7 bases; unmatched junction bases: 6. CDR3 sequence (DNA): TGTGCCAGCAGTCCCCAGGGGGCCTCTGGCTACACCTTC. The encoded protein is CASSPQGASGYTF.